This T cell receptor beta chain was sequenced for a study of OX40 agonist ivuxolimab in advanced cancers. Turning to the study itself: Among those enrolled, mean age was about 62 years (range about 20 to 79) and 75% to 90% were male.

The table came from immunoSEQ multiplex PCR; TCRdb's copy has only in-frame clones and leaves some out. The sample lists about 73,000 clones; approximately 86% were seen once. The V gene lost 4 bases and the J gene lost 3 bases, with 16 bases spanning the gap. Germline lookup yields CDR1 GTSNPN and CDR2 SVGIG (reference sequence). The CDR3 is 14 amino acids. The chain links TRBV30 to TRBJ2-7; D is possibly TRBD2 (5 bases). This clonotype originated in an adult with an advanced solid tumor such as melanoma, head and neck, liver or kidney cancer. Sequencing used CD4+ or CD8+ T cells sorted from blood, obtained in a trial of the OX40 agonist ivuxolimab. This chain's CDR3 is CAWTYGGSNYEQYF. The CDR3 DNA reads TGTGCCTGGACCTACGGAGGCAGCAACTACGAGCAGTACTTC. Combining the CDR3 with reference TRBV30 and TRBJ2-7 gives the whole variable domain SQTIHQWPATLVQPVGSPLSLECTVEGTSNPNLYWYRQAAGRGLQLLFYSVGIGQISSEVPQNLSASRPQDRQFILSSKKLLLSDSGFYLCAWTYGGSNYEQYFGPGTRLTVT.